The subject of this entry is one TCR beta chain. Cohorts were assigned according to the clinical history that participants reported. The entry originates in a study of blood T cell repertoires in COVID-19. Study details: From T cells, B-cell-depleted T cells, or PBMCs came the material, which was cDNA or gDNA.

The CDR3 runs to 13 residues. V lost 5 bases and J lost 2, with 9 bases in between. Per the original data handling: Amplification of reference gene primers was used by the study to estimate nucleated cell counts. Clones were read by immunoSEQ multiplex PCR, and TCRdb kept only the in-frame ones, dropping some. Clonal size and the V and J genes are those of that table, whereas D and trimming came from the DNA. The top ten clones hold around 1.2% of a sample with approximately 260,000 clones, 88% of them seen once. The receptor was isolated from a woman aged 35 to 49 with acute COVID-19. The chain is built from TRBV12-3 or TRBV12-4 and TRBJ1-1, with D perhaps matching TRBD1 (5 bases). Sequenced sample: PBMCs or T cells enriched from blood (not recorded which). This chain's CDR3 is CASSATGNTEAFF. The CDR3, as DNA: TGTGCCAGCAGTGCAACAGGAAACACTGAAGCTTTCTTT.